Shown below are 24 T cell receptor beta chains from a single sample sequenced in a study of control samples from healthy donors and cancer patients. Measured with immunoSEQ multiplex PCR; TCRdb has only the in-frame clones, and not every one. This sample carries 90,000 to 95,000 clones, over 80% of them seen once, and the ten largest clones take around 20%. The sequencing input was blood. The receptors here all came from a man aged 30-40 years in good health.

DNA for the CDR3: TGCAGCGGGACAGGGGACACAGATACGCAGTATTTT. Translating gives CSGTGDTDTQYF. The chain recombines TRBV29-1 with TRBJ2-3; TRBD1 matches 9 bases. The CDR3 is 12 amino acids. CDR1 and CDR2 (germline): SQVTM, ANQGSEA. V lost 7 bases to trimming and J lost 2 bases; unmatched junction nucleotides: 1.

This rearrangement joins TRBV19 to TRBJ2-7; 9 bases line up with TRBD1. There are 14 residues in the CDR3. Unmatched junction bases numbered 5, after V lost 5 bases and J lost 3 bases. Germline loops: CDR1 LNHDA, CDR2 SQIVND (reference sequence). The CDR3 sequence is CASSPGQGNYEQYF. CDR3 coding DNA: TGTGCCAGTAGTCCGGGACAGGGAAACTACGAGCAGTACTTC.

V is TRBV10-1 and J is TRBJ2-7; 8 bases fit TRBD2. The germline CDR1 and CDR2 sequences are WNHNN and SYGVQD (reference sequence). The CDR3 is 15 residues long. V shed 0 bases and J 9 bases; nucleotides not matched to a gene: 10. CDR3 nucleotides: TGCGCCAGCAGTGAGTCCCGGGGGGGAGTCTCCAGGCAGTACTTC. Its protein is CASSESRGGVSRQYF.

The chain joins TRBV6-5 to TRBJ1-5, with 9 bases fitting TRBD1. Germline lookup yields CDR1 MNHEY and CDR2 SVGAGI. V lost 5 bases, J lost 4 bases, and 6 bases stayed unmatched. This CDR3 is built from 15 residues. The CDR3 loop reads CASSPDRGGNQPQHF. The CDR3 DNA reads TGTGCCAGCAGTCCGGACAGGGGAGGGAATCAGCCCCAGCATTTT.

The rearrangement joins TRBV5-4 to TRBJ1-5, with D perhaps matching TRBD1 (5 bases). V was trimmed by 3 bases and J by 1 base, leaving 11 bases between them. The germline V gene has CDR1 SGHNT and CDR2 YYREEE (reference sequence). CDR3 length: 15 amino acids. The CDR3 here is CASSSGPNSNQPQHF. In nucleotides, the CDR3 is TGTGCCAGCAGCTCGGGACCCAACAGCAATCAGCCCCAGCATTTT.

The chain recombines TRBV27 with TRBJ2-7; TRBD1 matches at 7 bases. CDR3 length equals 13 residues. V dropped 5 bases and J dropped 2; count of bases not matched to a gene: 3. Germline values: CDR1 MNHEY, CDR2 SMNVEV (reference sequence). The CDR3 DNA reads as TGTGCCAGCAGTCCCGGGACAGCCTACGAGCAGTACTTC. This encodes CASSPGTAYEQYF.

CDR3 in DNA: TGTGCCAGCAGCCGCAACGGACAGGGGGCCGGAAACACCATATATTTT. Protein product: CASSRNGQGAGNTIYF. V is TRBV5-6 and J is TRBJ1-3; 11 positions agree with TRBD1. V gave up 4 bases and J gave up 4 bases; unmatched junction bases: 7. The CDR3 has 16 amino acids. CDR1 and CDR2 (germline): SGHDT, YYEEEE.

The chain links TRBV27 to TRBJ2-7; TRBD2 agrees at 10 bases. The germline V gene has CDR1 MNHEY and CDR2 SMNVEV (reference sequence). Unmatched junction bases numbered 6, after V lost 3 bases and J lost 1 base. This CDR3 spans 16 amino acids. CDR3 residues: CASSFSLAGQSYEQYF. CDR3 sequence (DNA): TGTGCCAGCAGTTTTTCACTAGCGGGACAATCCTACGAGCAGTACTTC.

The chain links TRBV9 to TRBJ1-2; no clear D gene. Trimming stripped 3 bases from V and 4 bases from J, with 13 bases between. The germline CDR1 and CDR2 sequences are SGDLS and YYNGEE. There are 14 residues in the CDR3. In DNA, the CDR3 is TGTGCCAGCAGCGCCCAAGTTTTGGCCTATGGCTACACCTTC. It codes for CASSAQVLAYGYTF.

This clone has just a few counts. This chain connects TRBV5-4 to TRBJ2-3; 9 bases line up with TRBD1. Germline lookup yields CDR1 SGHNT and CDR2 YYREEE (reference sequence). The V segment lost 7 bases and the J segment 4 bases; nucleotides outside the gene matches: 13. The CDR3 spans 16 residues. The CDR3: CASGEPRGQGADTQYF. The CDR3 DNA follows: TGTGCCAGCGGCGAACCCAGGGGACAGGGAGCAGATACGCAGTATTTT.

The genes are TRBV20-1 and TRBJ2-3; 9 nucleotides align to TRBD2. CDR1 and CDR2 (germline): DFQATT, SNEGSKA (reference sequence). The length of the CDR3 is 20 residues. J lost 2 bases, V lost 3 bases, and 21 bases had no gene match. The CDR3 region has the DNA TGCAGTGCTAGTGGTATGGGGTGGGTTCTGAGCGGGGGGTTCACAGATACGCAGTATTTT. It specifies CSASGMGWVLSGGFTDTQYF.

This chain joins TRBV4-2 and TRBJ2-7; the D is unclear. The length of the CDR3 is 13 residues. The V gene's germline CDR1 is LGHNA and CDR2 YNFKEQ. Trimming left V 0 bases short and J 3 bases short, with 6 bases between. CDR3 nucleotide sequence: TGTGCCAGCAGCCAAGAACTCTACTACGAGCAGTACTTC. Amino acid sequence: CASSQELYYEQYF.

The J gene is TRBJ1-1, the V gene TRBV5-5, with TRBD1 identical over 8 bases. This CDR3 region has 15 residues. Germline lookup yields CDR1 SGHKS and CDR2 YYEKEE (reference sequence). V dropped 3 bases and J dropped 4; count of bases not matched to a gene: 8. The CDR3 region has the DNA TGTGCCAGCAGCTCAACAGGGGGGATGAGCACTGAAGCTTTCTTT. It translates to CASSSTGGMSTEAFF.

V usage is TRBV12-3 or TRBV12-4 and J usage is TRBJ1-3; 7 nucleotides align to TRBD1. This CDR3 is 13 amino acids long. V shed 5 bases and J 5 bases; nucleotides not matched to a gene: 3. CDR3 DNA sequence: TGTGCCAGCAGTCTGACAGGGCGAAACACCATATATTTT. Amino acid sequence: CASSLTGRNTIYF.

The chain joins TRBV5-1 to TRBJ2-3; D is ambiguous. The V end was cut by 2 bases, the J end by 1 base, with 8 bases between. CDR1 SGHRS and CDR2 YFSETQ come from the germline V gene. The CDR3 runs 14 residues. CDR3 DNA sequence: TGCGCCAGCAGCTTTGGATTGGGCACAGATACGCAGTATTTT. This gives the protein CASSFGLGTDTQYF.

The chain joins TRBV3-1 (or the pseudogene TRBV3-2) to TRBJ1-2, with 9 bases identical to TRBD1. Trimming removed 7 bases from V and 4 bases from J; junction bases left unmatched: 10. CDR1 is LGHDT, CDR2 YNNKEL, per germline (reference sequence). CDR3 size: 15 residues. In DNA form, the CDR3 reads TGTGCCAGCACCTCCGAGGGACAGGGATTCTATGGCTACACCTTC. The encoded protein is CASTSEGQGFYGYTF.

The V gene is TRBV25-1, the J gene TRBJ1-1; 8 nucleotides align to TRBD1. This CDR3 region has 16 residues. V lost 0 bases to trimming and J lost 5 bases; unmatched junction nucleotides: 8. The germline V gene has CDR1 MGHDK and CDR2 SYGVNS. CDR3 sequence (DNA): TGTGCCAGCAGTGAATATGGGTGGACAGGGCGAACTGAAGCTTTCTTT. It encodes CASSEYGWTGRTEAFF.

The V call is TRBV5-6, the J call TRBJ1-6; TRBD1 is a possible D gene (6 bases). The CDR3 runs to 16 residues. Trimming removed 2 bases at V and 6 bases at J, with 15 bases between. From germline, CDR1 is SGHDT and CDR2 YYEEEE. Here the CDR3 DNA reads TGTGCCAGCAGCTTAATAACAGGGTCTATTAATTCACCCCTCCACTTT. Amino acid sequence: CASSLITGSINSPLHF.

The DNA for the CDR3 is TGTGCCAGCAGTGAGAGGACAGGGCACCTGGGGACTAATGAAAAACTGTTTTTT. The encoded protein is CASSERTGHLGTNEKLFF. The genes are TRBV6-1 and TRBJ1-4, with 8 bases fitting TRBD1. Trimming cost V 3 bases and J 2 bases; bases outside gene matches: 11. CDR1 is MNHNS, CDR2 SASEGT, per germline. CDR3 length equals 18 residues.

This chain links TRBV28 with TRBJ1-1, with a weak D call TRBD1 (6 bases). The CDR3 is 13 amino acids. Germline CDR1 is MDHEN and CDR2 is SYDVKM. The V gene lost 10 bases and the J gene lost 2 bases, with 14 bases spanning the gap. CDR3 nucleotides: TGTGCCATCTTGTCGGGGGCCAACACTGAAGCTTTCTTT. Translating it yields CAILSGANTEAFF.

The rearrangement joins TRBV5-1 to TRBJ2-1, with D uncertain. The CDR3 spans 14 residues. CDR1 and CDR2 from the germline V gene are SGHRS and YFSETQ. V lost 0 bases to trimming and J lost 5 bases, with 9 bases between them. The chain's CDR3 is CASSLGGPNNEQFF. Written as DNA, the CDR3 is TGCGCCAGCAGCTTGGGTGGGCCCAACAATGAGCAGTTCTTC.

This chain joins TRBV6-5 and TRBJ2-1; 8 bases agree with TRBD2. V dropped 4 bases and J dropped 4; count of bases not matched to a gene: 6. The CDR3 consists of 15 residues. Looked up from germline, CDR1 is MNHEY and CDR2 is SVGAGI. The CDR3 DNA follows: TGTGCCAGCAGTTCACGGGGGGGGGTATACAATGAGCAGTTCTTC. Translation gives CASSSRGGVYNEQFF.

This chain connects TRBV7-2 to TRBJ2-1; D unclear. Germline CDR1 is SGHTA and CDR2 is FQGNSA. With 4 bases removed from V and 6 bases from J, the gap between germline ends came to 10 bases. The CDR3 is 13 amino acids. CDR3: CASSYKLANEQFF. CDR3 sequence (DNA): TGTGCCAGCAGCTACAAATTAGCCAATGAGCAGTTCTTC.

This chain joins TRBV9 and TRBJ1-1; D is undetermined. The CDR3 has 13 amino acids. Germline CDR1 SGDLS, CDR2 YYNGEE. Deletions cut 0 bases from V and 2 bases from J, with 5 bases between. CDR3 amino acids: CASSVAPNTEAFF. The CDR3 nucleotides read TGTGCCAGCAGCGTAGCCCCTAACACTGAAGCTTTCTTT.